The 19 T cell receptor beta chains in this list originate from one sample, sequenced in a study of shared clonotypes between healthy human individuals. The method was immunoSEQ multiplex PCR; TCRdb's version includes in-frame clones alone and lacks a portion of them. The repertoire holds about 1.1 million clones, approximately 78% seen once, with 0.55% to 0.7% in the top ten. Material: memory CD4+ T cells from PBMCs. Sample subset: CD45RA-negative fraction. Source of these receptors: a man aged 18 to 35 in good health. Some clones in this sample may be carry-over from other donors' samples.

The chain combines TRBV6-6 with TRBJ2-1, with a tentative D call TRBD2 (6 bases). CDR3 size: 12 residues. The germline V and J ends were trimmed by 7 bases and 6 bases, with 10 bases remaining between them. Germline V gene sequence: CDR1 MNHNY, CDR2 SVGAGI (reference sequence). CDR3: CASTRGGNEQFF. DNA of the CDR3: TGTGCCAGCACGCGGGGAGGCAATGAGCAGTTCTTC.

This clone was seen a single time. CDR3 nucleotides: TGTGCCAGAGACGTTTGGGGGGCCGTGTACGAGCAGTACTTC. This encodes CARDVWGAVYEQYF. The chain joins TRBV19 to TRBJ2-7; D is possibly TRBD1 or TRBD2 (6 bases each). Germline V gene data show CDR1 as LNHDA and CDR2 as SQIVND (reference sequence). Trimming cost V 9 bases and J 4 bases, with 19 bases left between them. The CDR3 sequence is 14 residues long.

The V gene is TRBV5-1, the J gene TRBJ2-5; D remains unclear. This CDR3 comprises 11 residues. Trimming cost V 6 bases and J 6 bases, with 9 bases left between them. Germline CDR1 reads SGHRS; CDR2 reads YFSETQ. The DNA of the CDR3 is TGCGCCAGCACGGGTGGGCAGACCCAGTACTTC. Translated: CASTGGQTQYF.

In this sample, this clone turned up once. Other DNA sequences within the sample encode an identical CDR3. The chain links TRBV9 to TRBJ2-3; D ambiguous. CDR1 and CDR2 (germline): SGDLS, YYNGEE. The length of the CDR3 is 14 residues. V shed 2 bases and J shed 2 bases, with 9 bases lying between them. DNA for the CDR3: TGTGCCAGCAGCGTGGACGGCTTCACAGATACGCAGTATTTT. As protein: CASSVDGFTDTQYF.

About this clone: The junction shows a germline mismatch at one end, possibly a read error. CDR3 residues: CSSSPGLAWTGELFF. The CDR3, as DNA: TGCTCCAGCAGCCCTGGACTAGCGTGGACCGGGGAGCTGTTTTTT. V usage is TRBV5-1 and J usage is TRBJ1-3; TRBD2 agrees at 9 bases. The J call is in doubt because the DNA end fits TRBJ2-2 better. CDR3 length: 15 residues. CDR1 and CDR2 (germline): SGHRS, YFSETQ.

The chain uses TRBV7-9 and TRBJ2-7; D unclear. The CDR3 runs to 15 residues. Germline CDR1 SEHNR, CDR2 FQNEAQ (reference sequence). V gave up 1 base and J gave up 7 bases, with 17 bases separating them. The CDR3 nucleotides read TGTGCCAGCAGCTTAGTCGGCGAAAGAAGGTTTGAGCAGTACTTC. It codes for CASSLVGERRFEQYF.

The chain couples TRBV19 to TRBJ1-1; D ambiguous. Between the trimmed V and J ends, which lost 10 bases and 3 bases, there was a span of 9 bases. The CDR3 spans 11 residues. Germline V CDR1 and CDR2: LNHDA, SQIVND (reference sequence). DNA of the CDR3: TGTGCCACCCGGGGATACACTGAAGCTTTCTTT. It yields the protein CATRGYTEAFF.

The V call is TRBV4-1, the J call TRBJ1-5; 8 positions agree with TRBD1. CDR1 is MGHRA, CDR2 YSYEKL, per germline. There are 16 residues in the CDR3. The V and J ends lost 3 bases and 5 bases, in that order; junction bases with no gene match: 9. The CDR3 bases are TGCGCCAGCAGCCACCTAGGACAGGGAATTTATCAGCCCCAGCATTTT. It codes for CASSHLGQGIYQPQHF.

This clone was seen once. The chain links TRBV28 to TRBJ2-5; D gene ambiguous. This CDR3 comprises 11 residues. CDR1 MDHEN and CDR2 SYDVKM come from the germline V gene. Trimming removed 8 bases from V and 2 bases from J, with 6 bases in between. CDR3 sequence reads: CASGSQETQYF. CDR3 bases: TGTGCCAGCGGGTCTCAAGAGACCCAGTACTTC. Full variable domain (remainder filled in from reference TRBV28 and TRBJ2-5): DVKVTQSSRYLVKRTGEKVFLECVQDMDHENMFWYRQDPGLGLRLIYFSYDVKMKEKGDIPEGYSVSREKKERFSLILESASTNQTSMYLCASGSQETQYFGPGTRLLVL.

This clone was seen a handful of times. The CDR3: CAISESDTANTEAFF. CDR3 nucleotide sequence: TGTGCCATCAGTGAGTCCGACACGGCGAACACTGAAGCTTTCTTT. This chain uses TRBV10-3 with TRBJ1-1; D gene unclear. Trimming shortened V by 0 bases and J by 1 base, and 9 bases separated the two germline ends. Looked up from germline, CDR1 is ENHRY and CDR2 is SYGVKD. The CDR3 contains 15 residues.

This clone was seen more than once but under ten times. This sequence joins TRBV14 and TRBJ1-4, with D hard to call. Trimming removed 4 bases at V and 0 bases at J, with 9 bases between. CDR3 length: 15 residues. Germline V CDR1 and CDR2: SGHDN, FVKESK. CDR3 sequence (DNA): TGTGCCAGCAGCCGGCGGGGAGCAACTAATGAAAAACTGTTTTTT. Translating gives CASSRRGATNEKLFF. The complete variable domain, with remaining parts taken from reference TRBV14 and TRBJ1-4, reads EAGVTQFPSHSVIEKGQTVTLRCDPISGHDNLYWYRRVMGKEIKFLLHFVKESKQDESGMPNNRFLAERTGGTYSTLKVQPAELEDSGVYFCASSRRGATNEKLFFGSGTQLSVL.

V is TRBV7-8 and J is TRBJ2-1; 9 bases line up with TRBD1. This CDR3 region has 15 residues. The V gene end was trimmed by 0 bases and the J gene end by 9 bases; junction bases not matched to a gene: 6. Germline loops: CDR1 SGHVS, CDR2 FQNEAQ. The CDR3 bases are TGTGCCAGCAGCTTAGCGTACGGGACAGGGATTGAGCAGTTCTTC. Encoded protein: CASSLAYGTGIEQFF. The entire variable domain, with the rest obtained from reference TRBV7-8 and TRBJ2-1, is as follows: GAGVSQSPRYKVAKRGQDVALRCDPISGHVSLFWYQQALGQGPEFLTYFQNEAQLDKSGLPSDRFFAERPEGSVSTLKIQRTQQEDSAVYLCASSLAYGTGIEQFFGPGTRLTVL.

Only a few counts were recorded for this clone. The rearrangement uses TRBV28 and TRBJ2-5; D not resolved. This CDR3 has 14 residues. In germline, CDR1 is MDHEN, CDR2 SYDVKM. Trimming removed 5 bases at V and 4 bases at J, with 14 bases between. As DNA, the CDR3 is TGTGCCAGCAGTACATACCCGGGCCTAGAGACCCAGTACTTC. It yields the protein CASSTYPGLETQYF.

This clone occurred a few times. This chain joins TRBV5-4 and TRBJ2-1; D is unresolved. V lost 1 base and J 0 bases, leaving 20 bases between the germline ends. This CDR3 is 19 amino acids long. Germline CDR1 SGHNT, CDR2 YYREEE (reference sequence). The CDR3 is CASSLSHDLGEYSYNEQFF. CDR3 coding DNA: TGTGCCAGCAGCTTGAGTCATGATCTCGGCGAGTACTCCTACAATGAGCAGTTCTTC.

V gene TRBV28 combines with J gene TRBJ1-1; a weak D match, TRBD1 (5 bases). Trimming pared 7 bases from V and 10 bases from J, leaving 16 bases between. The CDR3 sequence is 12 residues long. Looked up from germline, CDR1 is MDHEN and CDR2 is SYDVKM. The chain's CDR3 is CASTSAGQRAFF. DNA of the CDR3: TGTGCCAGCACCTCCGCGGGGCAGAGAGCTTTCTTT. Based on the CDR3 plus reference TRBV28 and TRBJ1-1, the full variable domain is DVKVTQSSRYLVKRTGEKVFLECVQDMDHENMFWYRQDPGLGLRLIYFSYDVKMKEKGDIPEGYSVSREKKERFSLILESASTNQTSMYLCASTSAGQRAFFGQGTRLTVV.

The genes are TRBV5-1 and TRBJ2-1, with a tentative D call TRBD2 (7 bases). CDR1 and CDR2 from the germline V gene are SGHRS and YFSETQ. Between the trimmed V and J ends, which lost 3 bases and 2 bases, there was a span of 15 bases. This CDR3 is built from 16 residues. CDR3 nucleotide sequence: TGCGCCAGCAGCTCGGGACCGGGGGGCGCCTACAATGAGCAGTTCTTC. As protein: CASSSGPGGAYNEQFF.

The chain recombines TRBV28 with TRBJ2-5; no reliable D call. The CDR3 extends over 13 amino acids. Germline V gene lookup returns CDR1 MDHEN and CDR2 SYDVKM. V was trimmed by 7 bases and J by 1 base, leaving 10 bases between them. CDR3 sequence reads: CASKKPPQETQYF. The CDR3, as DNA: TGTGCCAGCAAAAAACCCCCCCAAGAGACCCAGTACTTC.

This clone was counted a few times. A single base separates this from a much larger clone, so it may be a read error. Since the CDR3 does not end with the conserved phenylalanine or tryptophan, this likely comes from a read error. The rearrangement links TRBV29-1 to TRBJ1-1; D uncertain. The CDR3 consists of 14 residues. The V gene's germline CDR1 is SQVTM and CDR2 ANQGSEA. V was cut by 4 bases and J by 1 base, with 13 bases left in between. In DNA form, the CDR3 reads TGCAGCGTTGTGGGCCAGTCCAGGAACACTGAAGCTTTCTCT. Its protein is CSVVGQSRNTEAFS.

The rearrangement joins TRBV6-5 to TRBJ2-1; TRBD2 matches at 10 bases. Germline V gene sequence: CDR1 MNHEY, CDR2 SVGAGI. The CDR3 runs 15 residues. The V and J ends lost 3 bases and 9 bases, in that order; junction bases with no gene match: 8. The CDR3 DNA is TGTGCCAGCAGTTATAGGGCTAGCGGGAGTATTGAGCAGTTCTTC. It is translated as CASSYRASGSIEQFF.